The 23 T cell receptor beta chains reported below all come from one sample, sequenced in a study of T cell changes during pregnancy in multiple sclerosis. Sequenced by immunoSEQ multiplex PCR; TCRdb stores in-frame clones only, minus some. The sample includes around 43,000 clones, almost 95% seen only once; the top ten take less than 0.9%. The sequenced sample was CD4+ T cells from peripheral blood mononuclear cells, obtained before pregnancy. The receptors were gathered from a female donor with multiple sclerosis, enrolled in a pregnancy study.

This chain connects TRBV4-2 to TRBJ2-1, with D possibly TRBD2 on 6 matching bases. V lost 0 bases and J 8 bases, leaving 14 bases between the germline ends. This CDR3 is built from 15 residues. Germline CDR1 reads LGHNA; CDR2 reads YNFKEQ. CDR3 amino acids: CASSQDAAGGDEQFF. CDR3 in DNA: TGTGCCAGCAGCCAAGATGCAGCGGGTGGTGATGAGCAGTTCTTC.

This chain joins TRBV7-9 and TRBJ2-1; TRBD2 agrees at 9 bases. Germline values: CDR1 SEHNR, CDR2 FQNEAQ (reference sequence). This CDR3 contains 15 residues. With V trimmed by 4 bases and J by 4 bases, 5 bases remained unmatched. DNA for the CDR3: TGTGCCAGCAGCTATCTAGCGGGACCTTACAATGAGCAGTTCTTC. It translates to CASSYLAGPYNEQFF.

The rearrangement joins TRBV11-2 to TRBJ1-4; a possible D gene is TRBD1 (6 bases). The germline V gene encodes CDR1 SGHAT and CDR2 FQNNGV. The CDR3 is made up of 15 amino acids. V lost 1 base, J lost 5 bases, and 11 bases lay in between. The CDR3: CASSLVARGNEKLFF. As DNA, the CDR3 is TGTGCCAGCAGCTTAGTGGCCAGGGGAAATGAAAAACTGTTTTTT.

The chain combines TRBV5-1 with TRBJ2-2; D not resolved. CDR3 length: 17 residues. V was shortened by 4 bases and J by 0 bases, with 16 bases between the two germline ends. Per germline, CDR1 SGHRS and CDR2 YFSETQ. CDR3 sequence reads: CASSLSPSEANTGELFF. The CDR3 DNA is TGCGCCAGCAGCCTCTCCCCGAGCGAGGCGAACACCGGGGAGCTGTTTTTT.

This clone showed up just once. This sequence joins TRBV5-1 and TRBJ2-5; the match to TRBD2 covers 12 bases. After removal of 0 bases from V and 4 bases from J, the junction contained 7 bases not matched to a gene. This CDR3 is built from 17 residues. Germline CDR1 and CDR2: SGHRS and YFSETQ. The chain's CDR3 is CASSLEGASGRGETQYF. In DNA form, the CDR3 reads TGCGCCAGCAGCTTGGAAGGTGCTAGCGGGAGGGGAGAGACCCAGTACTTC.

The chain combines TRBV7-2 with TRBJ1-5; possible D gene TRBD1, 6 bases. Germline V gives CDR1 SGHTA, CDR2 FQGNSA. The CDR3 totals 14 residues. V shed 3 bases and J shed 9 bases, with 15 bases lying between them. Here the CDR3 reads CASSFQGPGSPQHF. CDR3 sequence (DNA): TGTGCCAGCAGCTTCCAGGGGCCGGGTTCGCCCCAGCATTTT. The full variable domain, with the rest looked up from reference TRBV7-2 and TRBJ1-5, is GAGVSQSPSNKVTEKGKDVELRCDPISGHTALYWYRQSLGQGLEFLIYFQGNSAPDKSGLPSDRFSAERTGGSVSTLTIQRTQQEDSAVYLCASSFQGPGSPQHFGDGTRLSIL.

The J gene is TRBJ2-1, the V gene TRBV7-8, with D possibly being TRBD1 (5 bases). The CDR3 is made up of 16 amino acids. Per germline, CDR1 SGHVS and CDR2 FQNEAQ. V was clipped by 1 base and J by 5 bases, with 15 bases between them. The CDR3 sequence: CASSLEGLVDNNEQFF. CDR3 in DNA: TGTGCCAGCAGCTTAGAGGGTCTAGTGGACAACAATGAGCAGTTCTTC. Filled out from reference TRBV7-8 and TRBJ2-1, the complete variable domain reads GAGVSQSPRYKVAKRGQDVALRCDPISGHVSLFWYQQALGQGPEFLTYFQNEAQLDKSGLPSDRFFAERPEGSVSTLKIQRTQQEDSAVYLCASSLEGLVDNNEQFFGPGTRLTVL.

V and J are TRBV9 and TRBJ1-1; unclear D gene. Germline CDR1 SGDLS, CDR2 YYNGEE. This CDR3 has 17 amino acids. V shed 4 bases and J shed 2 bases, with 21 bases lying between them. Written as DNA, the CDR3 is TGTGCCAGCAGCATCACTCCCCTGGGAGGGTACAACACTGAAGCTTTCTTT. Translated: CASSITPLGGYNTEAFF.

The chain links TRBV6-1 to TRBJ2-6, with D unresolved. The CDR3 runs 14 residues. V dropped 7 bases and J dropped 3 bases, with 10 bases sitting between them. Germline V gene data show CDR1 as MNHNS and CDR2 as SASEGT. The CDR3 bases are TGTGCCAGCACCCGAGATATTGGGGCCAACGTCCTGACTTTC. This translates into CASTRDIGANVLTF.

The chain is built from TRBV9 and TRBJ2-1, with D possibly being TRBD2 (6 bases). Germline CDR1 and CDR2: SGDLS and YYNGEE. The CDR3 contains 14 residues. Trimming removed 7 bases from V and 8 bases from J, with 19 bases in between. The CDR3 loop reads CASQPGLPQHEQFF. CDR3 bases: TGTGCCAGCCAACCGGGACTTCCACAGCATGAGCAGTTCTTC.

The chain is built from TRBV11-3 and TRBJ2-5, with 10 bases lining up with TRBD2. Germline values: CDR1 SGHNT, CDR2 YENEEA. After removal of 5 bases from V and 5 bases from J, the junction contained 11 bases not matched to a gene. The CDR3 has 16 amino acids. The DNA of the CDR3 is TGTGCCAGCAGCGAGGGGGGACTAGCGCTGCGGGAGACCCAGTACTTC. It translates to CASSEGGLALRETQYF.

The gene calls are TRBV9 and TRBJ2-7; D is undetermined. This CDR3 spans 15 amino acids. Trimming pared 2 bases from V and 8 bases from J, leaving 20 bases between. Germline loops: CDR1 SGDLS, CDR2 YYNGEE. CDR3 residues: CASSVSPGAGSQQYF. The CDR3 DNA sequence: TGTGCCAGCAGCGTCTCTCCTGGAGCCGGTTCTCAGCAGTACTTC.

CDR3 in DNA: TGTGCCACCACACGCGACAGAACCATGAACACTGAAGCTTTCTTT. This gives the protein CATTRDRTMNTEAFF. This chain joins TRBV7-8 and TRBJ1-1; D may be TRBD1 (5 bases). The ends were cut back, 10 bases at V and 0 bases at J, with 18 bases in the middle. The CDR3 length is 15 residues. Germline V gene data show CDR1 as SGHVS and CDR2 as FQNEAQ.

The gene calls are TRBV18 and TRBJ1-5; weak D call: TRBD1 (5 bases). The CDR3 sequence is 14 residues long. The V and J ends lost 3 bases and 8 bases respectively, with 14 bases between them. Per germline, CDR1 KGHSH and CDR2 LQKENI. DNA of the CDR3: TGTGCCAGCTCACCTATGGGGGGAGGGGAGCCCCAGCATTTT. This sequence encodes CASSPMGGGEPQHF. The full variable domain, its missing parts supplied by reference TRBV18 and TRBJ1-5, is NAGVMQNPRHLVRRRGQEARLRCSPMKGHSHVYWYRQLPEEGLKFMVYLQKENIIDESGMPKERFSAEFPKEGPSILRIQQVVRGDSAAYFCASSPMGGGEPQHFGDGTRLSIL.

Only one count was recorded for this clone. The chain is built from TRBV4-3 and TRBJ2-4, with TRBD1 as a possible D gene (5 bases). Trimming took 4 bases from V and 5 from J, leaving 9 bases between them. Per the germline V gene, CDR1 is LGHNA and CDR2 is YSLEER. The CDR3 is 13 residues long. CDR3 sequence reads: CASSLDRENIQYF. The CDR3 bases are TGCGCCAGCAGCCTTGACAGAGAAAACATTCAGTACTTC.

In its sample, this clone ranks as medium-sized (0.01 to 0.1%). The chain carries TRBV15 and TRBJ2-7, with 9 bases matching TRBD1. This CDR3 is 15 amino acids long. Germline loops: CDR1 LNHNV, CDR2 YYDKDF (reference sequence). The ends lost 4 bases at V and 2 bases at J; junction bases unmatched: 6. In DNA, the CDR3 is TGTGCCACCAGCAACCTACAGGGGGCAGCCTACGAGCAGTACTTC. Its protein is CATSNLQGAAYEQYF.

The chain couples TRBV19 to TRBJ2-3, with TRBD2 matching 10 bases. Trimming cost V 6 bases and J 0 bases; bases outside gene matches: 9. The germline V gene encodes CDR1 LNHDA and CDR2 SQIVND (reference sequence). The CDR3 spans 17 residues. Here the CDR3 reads CASRSLAGSTSTDTQYF. In nucleotides, the CDR3 is TGTGCCAGTAGATCACTAGCGGGATCCACTAGCACAGATACGCAGTATTTT.

The rearrangement joins TRBV30 to TRBJ2-3, with unresolved D. CDR1 GTSNPN and CDR2 SVGIG come from the germline V gene (reference sequence). This CDR3 comprises 16 residues. V shed 2 bases and J shed 2 bases, with 17 bases lying between them. The DNA for the CDR3 is TGTGCCTGGAGTTATGAGGCTACTCCGAACACAGATACGCAGTATTTT. Protein sequence: CAWSYEATPNTDTQYF.

V is TRBV5-6 and J is TRBJ2-2; TRBD2 is a possible D gene (5 bases). Germline V CDR1 and CDR2: SGHDT, YYEEEE. The ends were cut back, 4 bases at V and 4 bases at J, with 14 bases in the middle. There are 15 residues in the CDR3. CDR3 loop: CASSHPTEVTGELFF. Here the CDR3 DNA reads TGTGCCAGCAGCCATCCTACGGAGGTCACCGGGGAGCTGTTTTTT.

The chain carries TRBV10-3 and TRBJ1-1, with a tentative D call TRBD1 (6 bases). Germline V gene sequence: CDR1 ENHRY, CDR2 SYGVKD. V was trimmed by 7 bases and J by 1 base, leaving 10 bases between them. This CDR3 is 13 amino acids long. CDR3 nucleotides: TGTGCCATCAAATCGACAGGGAACACTGAAGCTTTCTTT. Translating gives CAIKSTGNTEAFF.

V gene TRBV5-4 combines with J gene TRBJ1-2; D remains ambiguous. The CDR3 loop spans 14 amino acids. Germline CDR1 is SGHNT and CDR2 is YYREEE (reference sequence). Trimming shortened V by 2 bases and J by 0 bases, and 8 bases separated the two germline ends. The CDR3 bases are TGTGCCAGCAGCTTAAGTACTTCTAACTATGGCTACACCTTC. As protein: CASSLSTSNYGYTF.

This rearrangement joins TRBV28 to TRBJ1-3; tentative D call: TRBD1 (6 bases). In germline, CDR1 is MDHEN, CDR2 SYDVKM. V lost 5 bases and J lost 0, with 17 bases in between. The CDR3 contains 17 residues. The DNA of the CDR3 is TGTGCCAGCAGTACTCCGCCAGGGGCCCTCTCTGGAAACACCATATATTTT. Amino acid sequence: CASSTPPGALSGNTIYF. The entire variable domain, with the rest obtained from reference TRBV28 and TRBJ1-3, is as follows: DVKVTQSSRYLVKRTGEKVFLECVQDMDHENMFWYRQDPGLGLRLIYFSYDVKMKEKGDIPEGYSVSREKKERFSLILESASTNQTSMYLCASSTPPGALSGNTIYFGEGSWLTVV.

This chain uses TRBV5-8 with TRBJ2-4; a weak D match, TRBD1 (6 bases). Germline loops: CDR1 SGHTS, CDR2 YDEGEE. The V gene lost 0 bases and the J gene lost 4 bases, with 14 bases spanning the gap. This CDR3 contains 16 residues. The CDR3 DNA follows: TGTGCCAGCAGCTTGGCCGGACAGTGGGAAAAAAACATTCAGTACTTC. Translated: CASSLAGQWEKNIQYF.